In this sample, the clone carrying this TCR beta chain turned up a few times. V shed 3 bases, J shed 7 bases, and the junction held 6 bases outside the gene matches. This CDR3 comprises 14 residues. The TCRbeta library was prepared with unique molecular identifiers. In TCRdb, the PCR reads were re-called with MiXCR into one record per CDR3 protein. The sample lists roughly 500,000 distinct CDR3 sequences, 32% occurring once. The record originates from a study of T-cell reconstitution after alpha-beta-depleted transplantation in children. The rearrangement uses TRBV12-3 or TRBV12-4 and TRBJ1-5; 7 bases map to TRBD1. This clonotype originated in a human donor who donated a stem cell graft to a child with aplastic anemia. Here the sequenced sample was PBMCs from the stem cell graft donor, taken from the stem cell graft. CDR3 loop: CASSFDRAVQPQHF. Here the CDR3 DNA reads TGTGCCAGCAGTTTCGACAGGGCGGTACAGCCCCAGCATTTT.